This TCR beta chain was retrieved from a study of blood T cell repertoires in COVID-19. Across the whole study: Acute-phase and convalescent COVID-19 samples originated in the United States, Italy and Spain.

CDR1 is DFQATT and CDR2 is SNEGSKA in the germline V gene (reference sequence). The V gene lost 3 bases and the J gene lost 7 bases, with 16 bases spanning the gap. The CDR3 is 14 amino acids. Original handling: Quantification of nucleated cells was approximated via reference gene primer amplification. Method: immunoSEQ multiplex PCR; TCRdb's copy keeps in-frame clones and lacks some. The V and J calls and the clone size are those of that table, but D and trimming were determined from the DNA. Among 200,000 or so clones, roughly nine tenths were seen once, and the ten largest hold under 2.5%. Source material: peripheral blood. The source is a man between 65 and 85 years old with active or convalescent COVID-19. V gene TRBV20-1 combines with J gene TRBJ2-1, with D maybe TRBD2 (6 bases). DNA for the CDR3: TGCAGTGCTAGTTCGCTAGCGCTTAGGAATGAGCAGTTCTTC. This gives the protein CSASSLALRNEQFF.